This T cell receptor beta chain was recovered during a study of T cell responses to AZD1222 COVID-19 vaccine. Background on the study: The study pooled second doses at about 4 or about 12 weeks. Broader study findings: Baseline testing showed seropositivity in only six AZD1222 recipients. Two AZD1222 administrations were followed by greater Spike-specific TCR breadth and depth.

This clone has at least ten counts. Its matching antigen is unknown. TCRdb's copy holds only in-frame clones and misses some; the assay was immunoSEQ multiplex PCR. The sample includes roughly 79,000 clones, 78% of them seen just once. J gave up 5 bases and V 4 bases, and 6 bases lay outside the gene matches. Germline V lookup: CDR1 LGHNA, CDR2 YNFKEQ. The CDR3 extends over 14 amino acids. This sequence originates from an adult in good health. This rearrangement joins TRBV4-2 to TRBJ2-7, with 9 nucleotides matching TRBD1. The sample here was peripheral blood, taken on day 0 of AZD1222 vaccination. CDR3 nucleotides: TGTGCCAGCAGCCGAGGACAGGGGAGGGACGAGCAGTACTTC. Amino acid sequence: CASSRGQGRDEQYF.